This entry lists 20 T cell receptor beta chains sequenced from one sample in a study of T cells after yellow fever vaccination. Each CDR3 protein is one row after TCRdb ran MiXCR on the 5' RACE reads. The table lists 250,000 to 400,000 distinct CDR3 sequences, 4% to 5.5% of them singletons. The sequencing here drew on PBMCs, taken 15 days after the yellow fever booster vaccination. The receptors derive from a man younger than 30 who received the YFV17D yellow fever vaccine.

This clonotype was detected only a few times. The chain couples TRBV6-5 to TRBJ1-1; D is undetermined. Germline V CDR1 and CDR2: MNHEY, SVGAGI. This CDR3 spans 13 amino acids. Trimming took 2 bases from V and 7 from J, leaving 11 bases between them. In nucleotides, the CDR3 is TGTGCCAGCAGTTACACGAACGTCCGTGAAGCTTTCTTT. This codes for CASSYTNVREAFF.

This clonotype was seen only a few times. The genes are TRBV7-8 and TRBJ2-5; D call uncertain. V shed 6 bases and J shed 5 bases, with 13 bases lying between them. The CDR3 consists of 13 residues. Germline CDR1 and CDR2: SGHVS and FQNEAQ. The CDR3 nucleotides are TGTGCCAGCAGTGATGGGCCACGGGAGACCCAGTACTTC. It encodes CASSDGPRETQYF.

This rearrangement joins TRBV30 to TRBJ1-5; D is possibly TRBD1 (5 bases). The CDR3 is made up of 13 amino acids. Trimming pared 2 bases from V and 1 base from J, leaving 6 bases between. Germline lookup yields CDR1 GTSNPN and CDR2 SVGIG (reference sequence). CDR3 sequence (DNA): TGTGCCTGGAGTCAGGGAAGCAATCAGCCCCAGCATTTT. This translates into CAWSQGSNQPQHF.

Only a few counts were recorded for this clonotype. This sequence joins TRBV5-1 and TRBJ2-2; D might be TRBD2 (5 bases). The CDR3 consists of 16 residues. Germline values: CDR1 SGHRS, CDR2 YFSETQ. The V and J ends lost 2 bases and 3 bases respectively, with 14 bases between them. CDR3 sequence: CASSFTENGDTGELFF. The DNA for the CDR3 is TGCGCCAGCAGCTTCACGGAAAACGGGGACACCGGGGAGCTGTTTTTT.

V is TRBV20-1 and J is TRBJ1-2, with a weak D call TRBD1 (5 bases). Trimming took off 0 bases at V and 2 bases at J, with 10 bases between the two ends. CDR1 and CDR2 (germline): DFQATT, SNEGSKA (reference sequence). The CDR3 runs 14 residues. This CDR3 reads CSARDWRQNYGYTF. The CDR3 DNA reads as TGCAGTGCTAGAGATTGGAGACAGAACTATGGCTACACCTTC.

The chain has TRBV15 and TRBJ1-1, with D tentatively TRBD1 (5 bases). Germline-derived CDR1 and CDR2 are LNHNV and YYDKDF (reference sequence). The CDR3 has 14 residues. Trimming removed 6 bases at V and 1 base at J, with 12 bases between. CDR3 in amino acids: CATRTRGGNTEAFF. Written as DNA, the CDR3 is TGTGCCACCAGAACCCGGGGGGGGAACACTGAAGCTTTCTTT.

This clonotype was seen more than once but under ten times. The rearrangement links TRBV5-1 to TRBJ2-5; a possible D gene is TRBD1 (6 bases). The V and J ends lost 1 base and 2 bases respectively, with 12 bases between them. Germline CDR1 and CDR2: SGHRS and YFSETQ. CDR3 size: 15 residues. The CDR3 here is CASSLMIGQQETQYF. For the CDR3, the DNA is TGCGCCAGCAGCTTGATGATTGGACAGCAAGAGACCCAGTACTTC.

In its sample, this clonotype was seen many times. The gene calls are TRBV6-2 or TRBV6-3 and TRBJ2-7, with D uncertain. Germline V gene sequence: CDR1 MNHEY, CDR2 SVGEGT. The CDR3 length is 12 residues. Trimming took 6 bases from V and 3 from J, leaving 9 bases between them. In DNA, the CDR3 is TGTGCCAGCAGCTGGTATAGCTACGAGCAGTACTTC. This translates into CASSWYSYEQYF.

This clonotype turned up a few times. The rearrangement joins TRBV5-1 to TRBJ2-5, with D maybe TRBD1 (6 bases). This CDR3 is 13 amino acids long. Germline V lookup: CDR1 SGHRS, CDR2 YFSETQ. The V end was cut by 0 bases, the J end by 6 bases, with 9 bases between. The CDR3 DNA follows: TGCGCCAGCAGCTTGGAGGGGGATCAGACCCAGTACTTC. It codes for CASSLEGDQTQYF.

This clonotype was found many times. The chain recombines TRBV5-1 with TRBJ2-1; TRBD2 matches at 10 bases. The CDR3 runs 15 residues. Germline loops: CDR1 SGHRS, CDR2 YFSETQ. The V segment lost 2 bases and the J segment 7 bases; nucleotides outside the gene matches: 6. DNA for the CDR3: TGCGCCAGCAGCTTAGCGGGGGGGCCATGGAATGAGCAGTTCTTC. Amino acid sequence: CASSLAGGPWNEQFF.

Many counts were recorded for this clonotype. The V gene is TRBV6-6, the J gene TRBJ1-6; a weak D match, TRBD1 (5 bases). Between the trimmed V and J ends, which lost 2 bases and 4 bases, there was a span of 15 bases. In germline, CDR1 is MNHNY, CDR2 SVGAGI (reference sequence). The CDR3 is made up of 17 amino acids. As DNA, the CDR3 is TGTGCCAGCAGTTACCCTAGGGGACGTGGGTATAATTCACCCCTCCACTTT. Translation gives CASSYPRGRGYNSPLHF.

The sample holds many counts of this clonotype. This sequence joins TRBV2 and TRBJ2-2; unclear D gene. Germline loops: CDR1 SNHLY, CDR2 FYNNEI. Deletions cut 1 base from V and 1 base from J, with 4 bases between. This CDR3 comprises 14 residues. The DNA of the CDR3 is TGTGCCAGCAGTGAAGGCAAGAACACCGGGGAGCTGTTTTTT. Translating gives CASSEGKNTGELFF.

This clonotype occurred many times. This sequence joins TRBV6-5 and TRBJ2-2; D is possibly TRBD1 (5 bases). The CDR3 contains 13 residues. Germline-derived CDR1 and CDR2 are MNHEY and SVGAGI. Trimming shortened V by 8 bases and J by 0 bases, and 7 bases separated the two germline ends. DNA of the CDR3: TGTGCCAGCCAGGGTACGAACACCGGGGAGCTGTTTTTT. It specifies CASQGTNTGELFF.

The chain has TRBV20-1 and TRBJ2-1; 9 positions match TRBD2. The CDR3 consists of 14 residues. Germline CDR1 is DFQATT and CDR2 is SNEGSKA (reference sequence). The V segment lost 3 bases and the J segment 8 bases; nucleotides outside the gene matches: 8. The CDR3 region is CSASEAGGRDEQFF. Here the CDR3 DNA reads TGCAGTGCTAGTGAGGCGGGGGGGCGCGATGAGCAGTTCTTC.

This clonotype was observed a few times. The chain carries TRBV4-2 and TRBJ1-2, with TRBD1 as a possible D gene (5 bases). The V and J ends lost 2 bases and 6 bases respectively, with 16 bases between them. CDR3 length: 15 residues. Germline lookup yields CDR1 LGHNA and CDR2 YNFKEQ. The CDR3 sequence: CASSQLGSGQHGYTF. Here the CDR3 DNA reads TGTGCCAGCAGCCAACTCGGATCAGGGCAGCATGGCTACACCTTC.

The V gene is TRBV10-3, the J gene TRBJ1-1; no firm D call. V was trimmed by 7 bases and J by 1 base, leaving 10 bases between them. Germline V lookup: CDR1 ENHRY, CDR2 SYGVKD. The CDR3 sequence is 13 residues long. The CDR3 DNA follows: TGTGCCATCATGTCCGGATCGAACACTGAAGCTTTCTTT. Protein: CAIMSGSNTEAFF.

This chain uses TRBV19 with TRBJ2-1; D is undetermined. Trimming pared 5 bases from V and 5 bases from J, leaving 10 bases between. This CDR3 is built from 13 residues. Germline CDR1 and CDR2: LNHDA and SQIVND (reference sequence). CDR3 nucleotide sequence: TGTGCCAGTAGTTCTATGGGCCACAATGAGCAGTTCTTC. Translated: CASSSMGHNEQFF.

This clonotype turned up a few times. This chain uses TRBV19 with TRBJ2-1, with a weak D call TRBD2 (6 bases). The CDR3 spans 14 residues. The ends were cut back, 9 bases at V and 3 bases at J, with 15 bases in the middle. Per germline, CDR1 LNHDA and CDR2 SQIVND (reference sequence). CDR3 in DNA: TGTGCCAGCGGTCCACGGGGGTACTACAATGAGCAGTTCTTC. Translating gives CASGPRGYYNEQFF.

This clonotype appeared a few times. This chain uses TRBV2 with TRBJ1-1; D is possibly TRBD1 (5 bases). The CDR3 runs to 13 residues. The V end lost 8 bases, the J end lost 4 bases, and 14 bases lay between the germline ends. Germline V gene data show CDR1 as SNHLY and CDR2 as FYNNEI. The CDR3 reads CASLSRASTEAFF. CDR3 coding DNA: TGTGCCAGCCTCAGCAGGGCATCCACTGAAGCTTTCTTT.

This clonotype was counted a few times. The V call is TRBV5-5, the J call TRBJ1-5; 8 positions match TRBD1. The CDR3 loop spans 14 amino acids. Germline V CDR1 and CDR2: SGHKS, YYEKEE (reference sequence). Trimming at V came to 4 bases and at J to 7 bases, leaving 7 bases not matched to a gene. The CDR3 reads CASSHTSGGQPQHF. For the CDR3, the DNA is TGTGCCAGCAGCCATACCTCAGGGGGCCAGCCCCAGCATTTT.